What follows is one TCR beta chain and its context. Trimming stripped 0 bases from V and 5 bases from J, with 11 bases between. The V gene's germline CDR1 is SGHNT and CDR2 YYREEE (reference sequence). The CDR3 is 15 residues long. This specimen belongs to a study of blood T cell repertoires in COVID-19. Study in general: COVID-19 samples from acute and convalescent phases originated in the United States, Italy and Spain.

Participants reported their clinical history, and cohort assignment relied on those reports. Each recovered donor of Cohort 3 presented with two negative PCRs, clearance, or symptom resolution. Authors' analysis steps: Reference gene primer amplification gave nucleated cell count estimates. TCRdb's table, derived via immunoSEQ multiplex PCR, lists solely in-frame clones and lacks some. The V and J calls and clone size come from that table; D and trimming were worked out from the DNA. The repertoire consists of approximately 170,000 clones, with around 84% occurring once and the leading ten covering approximately 8.4%.

This receptor was taken from a woman between 50 and 59 years old who had recovered from COVID-19. The sample was PBMCs or T cells enriched from blood (not recorded which). This chain joins TRBV5-4 and TRBJ2-2, with D possibly being TRBD2 (6 bases). CDR3 amino acids: CASSLGQGGTGELFF. Here the CDR3 DNA reads TGTGCCAGCAGCTTGGGGCAGGGAGGTACCGGGGAGCTGTTTTTT.